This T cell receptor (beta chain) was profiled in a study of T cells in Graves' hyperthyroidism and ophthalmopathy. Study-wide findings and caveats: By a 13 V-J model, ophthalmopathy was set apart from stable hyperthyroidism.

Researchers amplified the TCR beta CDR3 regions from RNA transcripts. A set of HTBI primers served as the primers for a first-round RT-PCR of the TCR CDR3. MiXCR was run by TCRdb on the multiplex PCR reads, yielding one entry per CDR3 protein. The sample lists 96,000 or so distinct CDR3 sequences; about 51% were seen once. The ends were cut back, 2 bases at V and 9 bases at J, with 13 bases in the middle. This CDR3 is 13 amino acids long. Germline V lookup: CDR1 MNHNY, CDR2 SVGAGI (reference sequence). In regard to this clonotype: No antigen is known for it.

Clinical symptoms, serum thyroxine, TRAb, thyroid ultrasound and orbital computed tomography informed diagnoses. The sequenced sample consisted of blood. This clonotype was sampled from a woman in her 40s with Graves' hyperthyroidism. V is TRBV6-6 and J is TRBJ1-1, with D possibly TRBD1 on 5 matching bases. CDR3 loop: CASSYGAGTKAFF. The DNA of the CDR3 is TGTGCCAGCAGTTACGGCGCAGGGACGAAAGCTTTCTTT.